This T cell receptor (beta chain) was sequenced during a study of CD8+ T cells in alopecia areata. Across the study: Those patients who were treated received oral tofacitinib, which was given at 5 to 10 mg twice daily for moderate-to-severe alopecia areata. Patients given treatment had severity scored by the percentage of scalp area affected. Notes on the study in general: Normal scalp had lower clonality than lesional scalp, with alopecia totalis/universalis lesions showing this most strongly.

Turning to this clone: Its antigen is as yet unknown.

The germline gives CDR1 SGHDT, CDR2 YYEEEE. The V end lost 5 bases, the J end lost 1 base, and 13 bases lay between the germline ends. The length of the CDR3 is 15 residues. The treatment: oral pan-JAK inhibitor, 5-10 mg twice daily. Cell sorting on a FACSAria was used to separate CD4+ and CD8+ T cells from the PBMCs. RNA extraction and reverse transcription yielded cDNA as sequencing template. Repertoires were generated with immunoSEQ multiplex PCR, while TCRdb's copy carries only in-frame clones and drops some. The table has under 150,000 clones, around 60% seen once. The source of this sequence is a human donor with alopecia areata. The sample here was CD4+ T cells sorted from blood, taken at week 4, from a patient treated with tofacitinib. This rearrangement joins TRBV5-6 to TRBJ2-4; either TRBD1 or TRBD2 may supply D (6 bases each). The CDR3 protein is CASSLTGAAKNIQYF. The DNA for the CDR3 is TGTGCCAGCAGTTTAACGGGGGCGGCCAAAAACATTCAGTACTTC. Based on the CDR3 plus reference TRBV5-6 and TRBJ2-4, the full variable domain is DAGVTQSPTHLIKTRGQQVTLRCSPKSGHDTVSWYQQALGQGPQFIFQYYEEEERQRGNFPDRFSGHQFPNYSSELNVNALLLGDSALYLCASSLTGAAKNIQYFGAGTRLSVL.